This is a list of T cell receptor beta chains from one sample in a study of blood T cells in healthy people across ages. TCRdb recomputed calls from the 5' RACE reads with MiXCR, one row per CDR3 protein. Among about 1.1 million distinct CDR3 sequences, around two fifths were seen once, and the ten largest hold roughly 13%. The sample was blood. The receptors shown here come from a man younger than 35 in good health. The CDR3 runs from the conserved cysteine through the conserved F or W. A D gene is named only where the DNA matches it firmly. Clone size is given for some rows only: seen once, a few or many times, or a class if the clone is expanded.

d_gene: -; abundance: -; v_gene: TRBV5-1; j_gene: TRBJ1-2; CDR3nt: TGCGCCAGCAGCCCGGAGAAGGATGGCTACACCTTC; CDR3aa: CASSPEKDGYTF
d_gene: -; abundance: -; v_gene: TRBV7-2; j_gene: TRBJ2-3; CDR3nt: TGTGCCAGCAGCTTCGGAACAGGGTGGGGGGATACGCAGTATTTT; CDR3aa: CASSFGTGWGDTQYF
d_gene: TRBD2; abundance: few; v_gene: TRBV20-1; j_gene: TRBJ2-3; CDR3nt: TGCAGTGCTAGAGAACCCGGGACTAGCGGGTTTTCGGCAGATACGCAGTATTTT; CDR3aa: CSAREPGTSGFSADTQYF
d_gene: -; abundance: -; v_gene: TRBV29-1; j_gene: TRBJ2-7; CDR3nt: TGCAGCGCCGCGACACCGGGTGGGGGTGAGCAGTACTTC; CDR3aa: CSAATPGGGEQYF
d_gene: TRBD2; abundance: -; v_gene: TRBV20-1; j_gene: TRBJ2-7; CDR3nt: TGCAGTGCTAGATACCGGGACTACCCCTACAATGAGCAGTACTTC; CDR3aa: CSARYRDYPYNEQYF
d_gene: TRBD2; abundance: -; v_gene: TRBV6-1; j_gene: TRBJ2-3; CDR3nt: TGTGCCAGCAGTGAATGGACTAGCGGGGGCACAGATACGCAGTATTTT; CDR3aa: CASSEWTSGGTDTQYF
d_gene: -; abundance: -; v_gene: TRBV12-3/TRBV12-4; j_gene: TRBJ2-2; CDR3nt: TGTGCCAGCACCTGGGCGGAGGTTACCGGGGAGCTGTTTTTT; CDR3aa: CASTWAEVTGELFF
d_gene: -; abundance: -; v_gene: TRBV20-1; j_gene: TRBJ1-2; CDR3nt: TGCAGTGCTATCAGGGGTTATGGCTACACCTTC; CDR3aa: CSAIRGYGYTF
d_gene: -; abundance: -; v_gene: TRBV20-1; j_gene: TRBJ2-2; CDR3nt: TGCAGTGCTAGACCACCTGGGGGGGGCCAAACAAAATTACTTACCGGGGAGCTGTTTTTT; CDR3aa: CSARPPGGGQTKLLTGELFF
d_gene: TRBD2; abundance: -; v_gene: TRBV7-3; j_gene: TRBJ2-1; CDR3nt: TGTGCCAGCAGCTTAAAAGATCTAGCGGGGGCCCCCTACAATGAGCAGTTCTTC; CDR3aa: CASSLKDLAGAPYNEQFF
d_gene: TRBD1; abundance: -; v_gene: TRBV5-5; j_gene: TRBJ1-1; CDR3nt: TGTGCCAACAGCCTCCGGGACAGGGTTTTGGAAACTGAAGCTTTCTTT; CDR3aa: CANSLRDRVLETEAFF
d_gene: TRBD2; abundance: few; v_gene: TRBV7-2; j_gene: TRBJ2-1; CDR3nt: TGTGCCAGCAGCTTAGGACCGGGACTAGCGGACTACAATGAGCAGTTCTTC; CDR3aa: CASSLGPGLADYNEQFF
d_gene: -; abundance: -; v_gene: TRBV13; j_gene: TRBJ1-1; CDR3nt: TGTGCCAGCAGCCCCGGAGGTAGTGAAGCTTTCTTT; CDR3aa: CASSPGGSEAFF
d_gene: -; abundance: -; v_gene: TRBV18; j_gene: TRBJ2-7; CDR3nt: TGTGCCAGCTCACCGGACACAACAGTCTACGAGCAGTACTTC; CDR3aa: CASSPDTTVYEQYF
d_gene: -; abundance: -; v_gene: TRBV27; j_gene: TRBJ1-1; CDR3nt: TGTGCCAGCAGTGCAAACAGGGTGCACACTGAAGCTTTCTTT; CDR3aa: CASSANRVHTEAFF
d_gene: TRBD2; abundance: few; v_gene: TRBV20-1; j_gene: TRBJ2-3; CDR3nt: TGCAGTGCTAGGAAGAGCGGGGGGATCGGCACAGATACGCAGTATTTT; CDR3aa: CSARKSGGIGTDTQYF
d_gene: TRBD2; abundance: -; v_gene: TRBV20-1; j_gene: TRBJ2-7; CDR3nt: TGCAGTGCTAGTGCCACTAGCGGGGTCTCCTACGAGCAGTACTTC; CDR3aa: CSASATSGVSYEQYF
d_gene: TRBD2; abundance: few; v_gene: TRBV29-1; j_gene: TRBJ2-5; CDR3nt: TGCAGCGTTGAAGATCCTAGCGGGGAATTCCTCGAGACCCAGTACTTC; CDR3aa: CSVEDPSGEFLETQYF
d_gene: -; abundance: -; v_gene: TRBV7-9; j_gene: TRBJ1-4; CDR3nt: TGTGCCAGCAGCCCCCGGACCGACCTTAGGAAACTGTTTTTT; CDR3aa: CASSPRTDLRKLFF
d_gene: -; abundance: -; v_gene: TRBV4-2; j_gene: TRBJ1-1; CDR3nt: TGTGCCAGCAGCCAAGAGAGTGACAGCGGCCTGAGGGCTTTCTTT; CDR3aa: CASSQESDSGLRAFF
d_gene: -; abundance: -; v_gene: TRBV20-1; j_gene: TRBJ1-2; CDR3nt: TGCAGTGCTAGAGACAACAATCCGGACGGGCGGTATGGCTACACCTTC; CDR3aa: CSARDNNPDGRYGYTF
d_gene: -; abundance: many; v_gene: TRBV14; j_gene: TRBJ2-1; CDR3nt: TGTGCCAGCAGCCAAGACCATTCCTGGTACGATGAGCAGTTCTTC; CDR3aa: CASSQDHSWYDEQFF
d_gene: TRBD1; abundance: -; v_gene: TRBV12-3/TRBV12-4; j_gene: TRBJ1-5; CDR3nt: TGTGCCAGCAGTCCGACCCTACAGGGGGTGGATCAGCCCCAGCATTTT; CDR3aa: CASSPTLQGVDQPQHF
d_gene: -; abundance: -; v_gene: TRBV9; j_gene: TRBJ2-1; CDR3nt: TGTGCCAGCAGCGTAGCGGTAACAGGTTCTAAAGCACACAATGAGCAGTTCTTC; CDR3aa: CASSVAVTGSKAHNEQFF
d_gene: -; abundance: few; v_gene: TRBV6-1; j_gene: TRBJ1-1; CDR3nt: TGTGCCAGCAGTGAAGTATTACGACCGGTGGGGAACACTGAAGCTTTCTTT; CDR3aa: CASSEVLRPVGNTEAFF
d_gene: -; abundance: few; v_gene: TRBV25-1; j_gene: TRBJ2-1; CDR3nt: TGTGCCAGCAGTGATGGGGGCGCAGACAATGAGCAGTTCTTC; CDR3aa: CASSDGGADNEQFF
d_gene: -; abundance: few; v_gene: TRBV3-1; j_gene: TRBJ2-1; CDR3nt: TGTGCCAGCAGCCAAGATCGTGGGGGGGCCTCACATCATGAGCAGTTCTTC; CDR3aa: CASSQDRGGASHHEQFF
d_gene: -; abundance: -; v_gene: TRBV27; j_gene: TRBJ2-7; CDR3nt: TGTGCCAGCTTCAGTGGTGTTTGGCCTGCTGGCTCCTACGAGCAGTACTTC; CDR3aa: CASFSGVWPAGSYEQYF
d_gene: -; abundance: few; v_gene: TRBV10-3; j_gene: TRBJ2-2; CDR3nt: TGTGCCTTTAGAAAACATCAGAACACCGGGGAGCTGTTTTTT; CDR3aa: CAFRKHQNTGELFF
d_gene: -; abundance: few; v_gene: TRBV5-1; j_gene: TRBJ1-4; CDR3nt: TGCGCCAGCAGCTTGGGGAACGCGGGTGATGAAAAACTGTTTTTT; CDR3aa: CASSLGNAGDEKLFF
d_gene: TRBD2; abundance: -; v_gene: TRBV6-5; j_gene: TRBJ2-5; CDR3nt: TGTGCCAGCAGTTACTCCCGGGGGAAGACTAGCGGGGGGTTAAATGAGCAGTACTTC; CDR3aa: CASSYSRGKTSGGLNEQYF
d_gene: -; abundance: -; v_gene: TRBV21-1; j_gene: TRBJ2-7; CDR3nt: TGTGCCGGCCTCCAACTAGCGGGCCCCTACGAGCAGTACTTC; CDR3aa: CAGLQLAGPYEQYF
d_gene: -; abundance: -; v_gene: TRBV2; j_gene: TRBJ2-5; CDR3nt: TGTTCCAGCAAGGCGCAGGCCGACCAAGAGACCCAGTACTTC; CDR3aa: CSSKAQADQETQYF
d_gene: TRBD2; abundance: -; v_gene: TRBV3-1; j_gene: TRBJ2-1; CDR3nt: TGTGCCAGCAGCCCATGGACCGGGACTAGCGGAATCAATGAGCAGTTCTTC; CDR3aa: CASSPWTGTSGINEQFF
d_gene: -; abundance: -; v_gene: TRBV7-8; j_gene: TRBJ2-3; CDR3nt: TGTGCCAGCAGCTTAGCGTCGCGGGGGCGTCCGTATTTT; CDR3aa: CASSLASRGRPYF
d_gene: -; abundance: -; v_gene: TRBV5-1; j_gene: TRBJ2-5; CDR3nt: TGCGCCAACAGCTTTCGGGAGACCCGGTACTTC; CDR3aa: CANSFRETRYF
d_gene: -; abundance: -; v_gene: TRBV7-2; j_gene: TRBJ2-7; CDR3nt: TGTGCCAGCAGTTGGGACCAAACCTACGAGCAGTACTTC; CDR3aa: CASSWDQTYEQYF
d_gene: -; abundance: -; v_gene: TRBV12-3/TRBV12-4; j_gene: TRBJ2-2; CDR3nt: TGTGCCAGCAGTTTGGGGGTCGGACATTTGGGGGAGCTGTTTTTT; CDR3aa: CASSLGVGHLGELFF
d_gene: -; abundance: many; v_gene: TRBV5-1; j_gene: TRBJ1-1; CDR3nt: TGCGCCAGCAGCTTGGTGGAGGGAGCTGAAGCTTTCTTT; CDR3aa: CASSLVEGAEAFF
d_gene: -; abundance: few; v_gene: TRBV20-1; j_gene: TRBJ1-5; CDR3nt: TGCAGTGCTAGATCCTGGGGGGACGATCAGCCCCAGCATTTT; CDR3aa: CSARSWGDDQPQHF
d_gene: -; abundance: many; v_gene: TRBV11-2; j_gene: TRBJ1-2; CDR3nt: TGTGCCAGCAGCTCCCAAGTAGGGCTAGGTGGCTACACCTTC; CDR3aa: CASSSQVGLGGYTF
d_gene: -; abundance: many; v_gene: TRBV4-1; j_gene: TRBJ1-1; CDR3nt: TGCGCCAGCAGCCAATACAGTTTTGGGACTGAAGCTTTCTTT; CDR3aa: CASSQYSFGTEAFF
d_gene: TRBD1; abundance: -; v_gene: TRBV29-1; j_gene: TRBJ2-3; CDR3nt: TGCAGCGTTGGGCACACACAGGGGGAAGGCACAGATACGCAGTATTTT; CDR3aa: CSVGHTQGEGTDTQYF
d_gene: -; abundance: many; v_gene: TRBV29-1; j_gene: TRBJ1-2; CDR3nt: TGCAGCGTTGTGTCCTCTGGCTACACCTTC; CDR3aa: CSVVSSGYTF
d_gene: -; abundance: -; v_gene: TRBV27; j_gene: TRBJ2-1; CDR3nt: TGTTCCAGCAGTTTATCGGCAGGGTCCTACAATGAGCAGTTCTTC; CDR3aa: CSSSLSAGSYNEQFF
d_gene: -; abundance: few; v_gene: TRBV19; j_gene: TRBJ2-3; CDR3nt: TGTGCCAGTAGTGCTTCCGGGACCCGCACAGATACGCAGTATTTT; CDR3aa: CASSASGTRTDTQYF
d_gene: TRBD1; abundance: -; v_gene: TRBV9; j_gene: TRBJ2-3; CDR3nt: TGTGCCGGCAGCGTAGGGACAGGGAGTACAGATACGCAGTATTTT; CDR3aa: CAGSVGTGSTDTQYF
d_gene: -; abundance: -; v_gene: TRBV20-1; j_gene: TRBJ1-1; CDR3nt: TGCAGTGCTAGAGCGTTACTGGGCATGAACACTGAAGCTTTCTTT; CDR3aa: CSARALLGMNTEAFF
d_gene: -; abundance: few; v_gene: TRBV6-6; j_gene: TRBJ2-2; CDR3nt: TGTGCCAGCAGTTACGGGCCTCGGGGGGGGGAGCTGTTTTTT; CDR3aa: CASSYGPRGGELFF
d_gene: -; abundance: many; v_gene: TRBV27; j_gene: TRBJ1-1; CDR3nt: TGTGCCAGCGGGAGGGGCACTGAAGCTTTCTTT; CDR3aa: CASGRGTEAFF
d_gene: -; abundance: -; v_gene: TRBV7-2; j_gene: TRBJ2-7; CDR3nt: TGTGCCAGCAGCTTAGCAGGCCCGGGACTCTCTTACGAGCAGTACTTC; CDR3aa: CASSLAGPGLSYEQYF